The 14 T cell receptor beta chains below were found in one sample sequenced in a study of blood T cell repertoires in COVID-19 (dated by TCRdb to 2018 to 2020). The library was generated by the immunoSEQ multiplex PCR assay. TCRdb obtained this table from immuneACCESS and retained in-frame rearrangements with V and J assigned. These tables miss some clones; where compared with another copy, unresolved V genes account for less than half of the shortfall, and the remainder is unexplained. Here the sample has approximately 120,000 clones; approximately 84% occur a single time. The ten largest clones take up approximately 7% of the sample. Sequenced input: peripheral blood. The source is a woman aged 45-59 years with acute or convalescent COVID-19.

CDR3 nucleotide sequence: TGTGCCAGCAGCTTAACAGCCACCGGGGAGCTGTTTTTT. It yields the protein CASSLTATGELFF. The gene calls are TRBV7-3 and TRBJ2-2; D unclear. CDR3 size: 13 residues. Germline V gives CDR1 SGHTA, CDR2 FQGTGA. The germline V and J ends were trimmed by 0 bases and 4 bases, with 3 bases remaining between them.

CDR3 sequence reads: CASILRRANEQFF. The CDR3 nucleotides read TGTGCCAGCATCCTCCGGAGGGCAAATGAGCAGTTCTTC. The chain joins TRBV12-3 or TRBV12-4 to TRBJ2-1; possibly TRBD2 for D (6 bases). V gave up 7 bases and J gave up 7 bases, with 14 bases separating them. The CDR3 has 13 amino acids.

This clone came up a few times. As DNA, the CDR3 is TGTGCCAGCTCACCCTCAGGCCCCTCCAGCAATCAGCCCCAGCATTTT. This sequence encodes CASSPSGPSSNQPQHF. The gene calls are TRBV18 and TRBJ1-5; D uncertain. Trimming removed 3 bases from V and 1 base from J, with 13 bases in between. The germline V gene encodes CDR1 KGHSH and CDR2 LQKENI. There are 16 residues in the CDR3.

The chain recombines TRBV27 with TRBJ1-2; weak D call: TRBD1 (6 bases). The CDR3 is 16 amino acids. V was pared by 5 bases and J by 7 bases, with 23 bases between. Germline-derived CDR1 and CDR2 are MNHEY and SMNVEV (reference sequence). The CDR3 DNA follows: TGTGCCAGCAGTCTCAAAGGACAGTCCTTACTGGGTGGCTACACCTTC. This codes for CASSLKGQSLLGGYTF.

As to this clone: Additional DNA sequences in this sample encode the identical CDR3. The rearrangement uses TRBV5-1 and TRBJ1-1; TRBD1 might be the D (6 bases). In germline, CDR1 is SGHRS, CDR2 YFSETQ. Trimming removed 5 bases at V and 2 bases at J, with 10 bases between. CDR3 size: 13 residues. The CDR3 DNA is TGCGCCAGCAGTTTACAGGGAAACACTGAAGCTTTCTTT. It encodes CASSLQGNTEAFF.

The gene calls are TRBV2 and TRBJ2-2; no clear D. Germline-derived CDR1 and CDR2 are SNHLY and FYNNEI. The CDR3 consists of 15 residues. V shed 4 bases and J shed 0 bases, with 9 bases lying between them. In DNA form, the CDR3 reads TGTGCCAGCAGTGGCGTCAGGTCGAACACCGGGGAGCTGTTTTTT. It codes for CASSGVRSNTGELFF.

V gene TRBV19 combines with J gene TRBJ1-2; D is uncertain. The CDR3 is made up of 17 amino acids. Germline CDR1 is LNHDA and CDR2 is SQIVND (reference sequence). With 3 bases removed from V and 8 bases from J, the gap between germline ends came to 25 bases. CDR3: CASSIKLAGSFLGGYTF. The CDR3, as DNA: TGTGCCAGTAGTATTAAATTGGCAGGATCCTTTCTGGGCGGCTACACCTTC.

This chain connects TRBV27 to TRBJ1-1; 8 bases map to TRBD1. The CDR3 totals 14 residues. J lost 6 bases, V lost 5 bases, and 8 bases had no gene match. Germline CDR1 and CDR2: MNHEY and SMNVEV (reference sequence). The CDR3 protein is CASSPIQGEAEAFF. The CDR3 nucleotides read TGTGCCAGCAGTCCGATACAGGGGGAGGCTGAAGCTTTCTTT.

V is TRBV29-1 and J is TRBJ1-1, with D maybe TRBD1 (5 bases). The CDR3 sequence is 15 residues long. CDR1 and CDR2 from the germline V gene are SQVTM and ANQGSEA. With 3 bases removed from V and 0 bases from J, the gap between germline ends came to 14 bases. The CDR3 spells CSVDRGRGMNTEAFF. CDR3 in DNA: TGCAGCGTTGATAGGGGAAGGGGAATGAACACTGAAGCTTTCTTT.

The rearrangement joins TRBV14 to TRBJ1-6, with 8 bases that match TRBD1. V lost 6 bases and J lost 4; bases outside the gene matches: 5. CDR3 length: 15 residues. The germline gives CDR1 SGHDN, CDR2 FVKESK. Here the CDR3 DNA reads TGTGCCAGCAGTCTCGGACAGGGTTATAATTCACCCCTCCACTTT. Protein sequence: CASSLGQGYNSPLHF.

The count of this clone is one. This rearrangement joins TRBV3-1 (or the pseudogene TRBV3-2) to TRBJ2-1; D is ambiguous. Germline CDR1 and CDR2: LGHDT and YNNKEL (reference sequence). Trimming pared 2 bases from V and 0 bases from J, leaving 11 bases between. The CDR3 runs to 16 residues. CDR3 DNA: TGTGCCAGCAGCCAATCCACCGTTAGCTCCTACAATGAGCAGTTCTTC. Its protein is CASSQSTVSSYNEQFF.

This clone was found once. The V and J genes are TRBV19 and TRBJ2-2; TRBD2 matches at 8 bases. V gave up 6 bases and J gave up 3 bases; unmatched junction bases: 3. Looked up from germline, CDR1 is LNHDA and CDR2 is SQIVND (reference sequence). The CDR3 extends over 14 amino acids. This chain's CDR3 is CASSPGGYTGELFF. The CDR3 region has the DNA TGTGCCAGTAGCCCGGGGGGGTACACCGGGGAGCTGTTTTTT.

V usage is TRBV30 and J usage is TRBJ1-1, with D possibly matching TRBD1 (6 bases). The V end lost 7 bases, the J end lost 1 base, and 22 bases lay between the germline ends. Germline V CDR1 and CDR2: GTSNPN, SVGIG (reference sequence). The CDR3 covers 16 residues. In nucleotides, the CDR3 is TGTGCCTCCCGATGGGGGGGGCCCTTAACGAACACTGAAGCTTTCTTT. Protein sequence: CASRWGGPLTNTEAFF.

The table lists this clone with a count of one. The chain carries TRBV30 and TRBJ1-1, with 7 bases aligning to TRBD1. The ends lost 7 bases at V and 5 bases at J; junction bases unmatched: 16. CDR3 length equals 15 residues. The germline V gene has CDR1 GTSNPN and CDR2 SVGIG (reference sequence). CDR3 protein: CAYRFQVQGLTEAFF. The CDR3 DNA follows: TGTGCCTACCGGTTTCAGGTACAGGGGCTGACTGAAGCTTTCTTT.